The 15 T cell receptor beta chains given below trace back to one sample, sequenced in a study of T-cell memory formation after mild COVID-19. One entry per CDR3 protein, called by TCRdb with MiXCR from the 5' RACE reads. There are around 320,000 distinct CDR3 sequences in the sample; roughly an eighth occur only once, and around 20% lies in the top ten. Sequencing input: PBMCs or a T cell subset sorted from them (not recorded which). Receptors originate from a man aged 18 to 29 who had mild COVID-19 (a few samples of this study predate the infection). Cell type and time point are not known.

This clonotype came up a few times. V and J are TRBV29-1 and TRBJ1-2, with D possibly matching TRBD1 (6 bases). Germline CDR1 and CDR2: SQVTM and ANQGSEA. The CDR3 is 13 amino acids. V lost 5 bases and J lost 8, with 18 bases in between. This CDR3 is CSVPGNGGHGYTF. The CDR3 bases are TGCAGCGTTCCCGGCAATGGGGGGCACGGCTACACCTTC.

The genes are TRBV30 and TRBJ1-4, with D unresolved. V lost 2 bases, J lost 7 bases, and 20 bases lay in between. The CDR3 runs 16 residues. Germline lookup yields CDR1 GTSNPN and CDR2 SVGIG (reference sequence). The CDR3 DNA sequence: TGTGCCTGGAGTCAGCGGACTTACCCACGGGGTGAAAAACTGTTTTTT. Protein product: CAWSQRTYPRGEKLFF.

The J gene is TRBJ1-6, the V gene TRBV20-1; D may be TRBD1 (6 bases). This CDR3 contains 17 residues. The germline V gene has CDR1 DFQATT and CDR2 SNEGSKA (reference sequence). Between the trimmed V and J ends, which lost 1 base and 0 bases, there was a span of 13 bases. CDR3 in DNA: TGCAGTGCTAGAGGGAAGGACAGCCGCTCCTATAATTCACCCCTCCACTTT. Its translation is CSARGKDSRSYNSPLHF.

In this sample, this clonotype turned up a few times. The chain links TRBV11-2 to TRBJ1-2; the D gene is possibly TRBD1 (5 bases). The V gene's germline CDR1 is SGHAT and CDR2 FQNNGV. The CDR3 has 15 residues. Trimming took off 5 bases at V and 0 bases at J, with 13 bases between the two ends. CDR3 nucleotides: TGTGCCAGCAGCCCTACCTGGGACTCTAACTATGGCTACACCTTC. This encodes CASSPTWDSNYGYTF.

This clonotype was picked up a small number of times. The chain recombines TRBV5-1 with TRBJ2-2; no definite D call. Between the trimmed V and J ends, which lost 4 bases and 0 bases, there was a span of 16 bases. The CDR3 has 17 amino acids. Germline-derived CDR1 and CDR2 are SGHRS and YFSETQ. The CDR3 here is CASSPWGSVSNTGELFF. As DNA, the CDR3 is TGCGCCAGCAGCCCTTGGGGTAGTGTATCGAACACCGGGGAGCTGTTTTTT.

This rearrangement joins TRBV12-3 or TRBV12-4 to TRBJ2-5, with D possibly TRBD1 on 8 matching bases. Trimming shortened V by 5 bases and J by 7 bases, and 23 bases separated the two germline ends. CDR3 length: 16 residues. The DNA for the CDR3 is TGTGCCAGCAGTCCCAGGGGGCGGGGGCCCGCAGGGACCCAGTACTTC. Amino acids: CASSPRGRGPAGTQYF.

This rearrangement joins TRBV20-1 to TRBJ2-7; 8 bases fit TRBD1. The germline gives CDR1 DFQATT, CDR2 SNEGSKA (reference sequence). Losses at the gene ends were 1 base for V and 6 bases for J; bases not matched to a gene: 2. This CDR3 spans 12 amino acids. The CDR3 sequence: CSARAQGVEQYF. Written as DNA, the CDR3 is TGCAGTGCTAGAGCACAGGGGGTCGAGCAGTACTTC.

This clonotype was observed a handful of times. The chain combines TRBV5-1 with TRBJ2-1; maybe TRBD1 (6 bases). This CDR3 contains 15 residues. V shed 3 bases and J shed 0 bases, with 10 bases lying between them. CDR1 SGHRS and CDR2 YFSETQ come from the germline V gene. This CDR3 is CASSSQDSSYNEQFF. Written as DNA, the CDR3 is TGCGCCAGCAGCTCTCAGGACAGCTCCTACAATGAGCAGTTCTTC.

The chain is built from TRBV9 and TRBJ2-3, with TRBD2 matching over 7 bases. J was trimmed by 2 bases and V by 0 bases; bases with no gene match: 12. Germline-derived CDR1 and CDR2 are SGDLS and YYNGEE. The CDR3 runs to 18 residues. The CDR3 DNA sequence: TGTGCCAGCAGCGTAGCGTCCCGTGGCGGGGGTTACACAGATACGCAGTATTTT. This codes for CASSVASRGGGYTDTQYF.

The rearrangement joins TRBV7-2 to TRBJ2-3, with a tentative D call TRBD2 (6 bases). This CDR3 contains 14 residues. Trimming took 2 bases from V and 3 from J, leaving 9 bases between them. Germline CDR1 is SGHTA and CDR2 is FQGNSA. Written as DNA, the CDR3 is TGTGCCAGCAGCTTATCTCTAGCGACAGATACGCAGTATTTT. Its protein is CASSLSLATDTQYF. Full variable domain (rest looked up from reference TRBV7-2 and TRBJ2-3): GAGVSQSPSNKVTEKGKDVELRCDPISGHTALYWYRQSLGQGLEFLIYFQGNSAPDKSGLPSDRFSAERTGGSVSTLTIQRTQQEDSAVYLCASSLSLATDTQYFGPGTRLTVL.

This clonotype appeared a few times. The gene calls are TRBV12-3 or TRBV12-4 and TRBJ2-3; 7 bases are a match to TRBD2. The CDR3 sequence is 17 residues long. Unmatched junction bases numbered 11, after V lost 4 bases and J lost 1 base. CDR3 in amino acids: CASSWASRAGGTDTQYF. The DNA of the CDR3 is TGTGCCAGCAGTTGGGCTAGCCGGGCGGGGGGCACAGATACGCAGTATTTT.

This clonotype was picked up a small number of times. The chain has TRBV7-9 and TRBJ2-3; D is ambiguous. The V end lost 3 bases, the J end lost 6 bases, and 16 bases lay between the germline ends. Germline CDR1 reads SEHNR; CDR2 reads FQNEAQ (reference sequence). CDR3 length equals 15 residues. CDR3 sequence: CASSFLGRRLDTQYF. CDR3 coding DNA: TGTGCCAGCAGCTTTTTGGGCAGGCGCCTGGATACGCAGTATTTT.

The CDR3 DNA is TGTGCCAGCAGCCCACCGTCGGGGGGTTTGGGAGATACGCAGTATTTT. Protein product: CASSPPSGGLGDTQYF. The chain is built from TRBV3-1 and TRBJ2-3, with 7 positions matching TRBD2. Germline V gene lookup returns CDR1 LGHDT and CDR2 YNNKEL (reference sequence). The junction had 12 bases not matched to a gene; V was cut back by 4 bases and J by 5 bases. This CDR3 contains 16 residues.

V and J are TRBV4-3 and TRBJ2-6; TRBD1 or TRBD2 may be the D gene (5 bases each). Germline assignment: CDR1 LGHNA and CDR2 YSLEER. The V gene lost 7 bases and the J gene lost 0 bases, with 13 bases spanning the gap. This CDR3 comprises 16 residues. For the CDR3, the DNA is TGCGCCAGCACCCCGGGACGGATCTCTGGGGCCAACGTCCTGACTTTC. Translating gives CASTPGRISGANVLTF.

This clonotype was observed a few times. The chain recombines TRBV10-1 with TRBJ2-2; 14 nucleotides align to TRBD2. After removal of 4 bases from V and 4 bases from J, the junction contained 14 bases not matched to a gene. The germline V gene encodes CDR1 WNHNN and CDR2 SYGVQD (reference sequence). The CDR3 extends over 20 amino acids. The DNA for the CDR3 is TGCGCCAGCAGTGTCTTTGGACTAGCGGGGGGCCATACACTCACCGGGGAGCTGTTTTTT. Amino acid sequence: CASSVFGLAGGHTLTGELFF.